This T cell receptor (beta chain) was sequenced during a study of T cell responses to AZD1222 COVID-19 vaccine. Study-level points and caveats: None of the repertoires were sampled until the peak T cell response had passed.

A remark on this clone: Its antigen remains unidentified.

Produced via immunoSEQ multiplex PCR; TCRdb's table is partial and in-frame only. Seen here are over 110,000 clones, 80% to 90% observed once, and the top ten hold around 1.6%. This CDR3 has 15 amino acids. The J segment lost 0 bases and the V segment lost 8 bases, leaving 8 bases of the junction unmatched. Per the germline V gene, CDR1 is MNHEY and CDR2 is SVGAGI. The sequencing here drew on peripheral blood, taken on day 0 of AZD1222 vaccination. The clonotype originates from an adult in good health. The chain couples TRBV6-5 to TRBJ2-3; 7 nucleotides line up with TRBD1. The DNA of the CDR3 is TGTGCCAGCGAACTAGACAGGGCTAGCACAGATACGCAGTATTTT. It specifies CASELDRASTDTQYF.